This T cell receptor beta chain stems from a study of shared clonotypes between healthy human individuals. All the donors were Caucasian adults who lived in Nashville, Tennessee. Germline V gives CDR1 SQVTM, CDR2 ANQGSEA. The CDR3 is 12 residues long. Between the trimmed V and J ends, which lost 1 base and 5 bases, there was a span of 8 bases. Only in-frame clones appear in the TCRdb table, and some are missing; sequencing was by immunoSEQ multiplex PCR. The sample records approximately 500,000 clones, about 80% being singletons. The specimen was PBMCs. This chain joins TRBV29-1 and TRBJ2-5, with D unresolved. The TCR originated in a woman in her thirties or forties in good health. Some clones in this sample may be carry-over from other donors' samples. DNA of the CDR3: TGCAGCGTTGAAGGGGCGAGTGAGACCCAGTACTTC. It codes for CSVEGASETQYF. Based on the CDR3 plus reference TRBV29-1 and TRBJ2-5, the full variable domain is SAVISQKPSRDICQRGTSLTIQCQVDSQVTMMFWYRQQPGQSLTLIATANQGSEATYESGFVIDKFPISRPNLTFSTLTVSNMSPEDSSIYLCSVEGASETQYFGPGTRLLVL.